Listed here are 30 T cell receptor beta chains from one sample, sequenced in a study of blood T cell repertoires in COVID-19. Assay: immunoSEQ multiplex PCR; the TCRdb copy retains only in-frame clones and omits some. The data show a few hundred thousand clones, over 85% seen once. Sequencing used peripheral blood. The receptors come from a woman under 40 with COVID-19, enrolled during active disease.

V and J are TRBV27 and TRBJ2-7; 9 bases align to TRBD1. The germline V gene has CDR1 MNHEY and CDR2 SMNVEV (reference sequence). Trimming took 7 bases from V and 3 from J; bases not matched to a gene: 13. The CDR3 extends over 16 amino acids. CDR3 in amino acids: CASNPSAGTGIYEQYF. CDR3 nucleotide sequence: TGTGCCAGCAATCCCTCTGCCGGGACAGGGATCTACGAGCAGTACTTC.

V and J are TRBV5-6 and TRBJ1-6; D possibly corresponds to TRBD1 (6 bases). The germline V gene has CDR1 SGHDT and CDR2 YYEEEE. The CDR3 consists of 15 residues. V was clipped by 2 bases and J by 7 bases, with 13 bases between them. CDR3 loop: CASSLLQGWNSPLHF. The CDR3 nucleotides read TGTGCCAGCAGCTTATTACAGGGATGGAATTCACCCCTCCACTTT.

The chain carries TRBV27 and TRBJ1-5, with 7 bases fitting TRBD1. V was clipped by 6 bases and J by 2 bases; unmatched bases: 7. CDR3 length: 15 residues. Germline V gene data show CDR1 as MNHEY and CDR2 as SMNVEV (reference sequence). CDR3 DNA: TGTGCCAGCAGGAATAAGGGGGCTGGCAATCAGCCCCAGCATTTT. It is translated as CASRNKGAGNQPQHF.

In this sample, this clone turned up once. Here the CDR3 reads CASSQGRGIPYEQYF. The CDR3 region has the DNA TGCGCCAGCAGCCAAGGCAGGGGAATTCCCTACGAGCAGTACTTC. This chain links TRBV4-1 with TRBJ2-7; possibly TRBD1 for D (6 bases). Germline CDR1 is MGHRA and CDR2 is YSYEKL. V lost 1 base to trimming and J lost 2 bases, with 12 bases between them. The CDR3 spans 15 residues.

The V and J genes are TRBV24-1 and TRBJ2-3, with D possibly being TRBD1 (5 bases). The CDR3 extends over 15 amino acids. Germline CDR1 reads KGHDR; CDR2 reads SFDVKD. V was clipped by 7 bases and J by 2 bases, with 15 bases between them. The CDR3 loop is CATRKQDTTTDTQYF. The DNA of the CDR3 is TGTGCCACCAGAAAACAGGACACGACCACAGATACGCAGTATTTT.

This clone showed up just a few times. The J gene is TRBJ1-1, the V gene TRBV5-4, with unresolved D. Germline V lookup: CDR1 SGHNT, CDR2 YYREEE (reference sequence). The CDR3 extends over 14 amino acids. V was clipped by 0 bases and J by 1 base, with 7 bases between them. The CDR3 DNA is TGTGCCAGCAGCTTGGAGGGAGGGAACACTGAAGCTTTCTTT. Protein sequence: CASSLEGGNTEAFF.

This clone is classed as medium-sized. The chain employs TRBV7-9 and TRBJ1-5, with D possibly matching TRBD1 (5 bases). Germline loops: CDR1 SEHNR, CDR2 FQNEAQ (reference sequence). The V end was cut by 4 bases, the J end by 5 bases, with 15 bases between. The CDR3 extends over 15 amino acids. The CDR3 here is CASSSTRVGDQPQHF. The CDR3 coding sequence is TGTGCCAGCAGCTCCACCAGGGTCGGCGATCAGCCCCAGCATTTT.

The rearrangement uses TRBV3-1 (or the pseudogene TRBV3-2) and TRBJ2-3; 8 bases are a match to TRBD2. CDR3 length: 15 amino acids. The V gene end was trimmed by 1 base and the J gene end by 2 bases; junction bases not matched to a gene: 2. Germline V gene lookup returns CDR1 LGHDT and CDR2 YNNKEL (reference sequence). The CDR3 spells CASSQAGGFTDTQYF. The CDR3 DNA follows: TGTGCCAGCAGCCAAGCGGGGGGGTTCACAGATACGCAGTATTTT.

This clone was counted a few times. Other nucleotide sequences from this sample produce the same CDR3. The rearrangement links TRBV5-1 to TRBJ1-2; 9 bases align to TRBD1. The CDR3 runs to 12 residues. In germline, CDR1 is SGHRS, CDR2 YFSETQ. Unmatched junction bases numbered 2, after V lost 4 bases and J lost 7 bases. The CDR3 is CASSQDRGGYTF. CDR3 nucleotides: TGCGCCAGCAGCCAGGACAGGGGTGGCTACACCTTC. Together with reference TRBV5-1 and TRBJ1-2, the CDR3 gives the full variable domain: KAGVTQTPRYLIKTRGQQVTLSCSPISGHRSVSWYQQTPGQGLQFLFEYFSETQRNKGNFPGRFSGRQFSNSRSEMNVSTLELGDSALYLCASSQDRGGYTFGSGTRLTVV.

V usage is TRBV13 and J usage is TRBJ1-1; possibly TRBD1 for D (5 bases). This CDR3 is 16 amino acids long. From germline, CDR1 is PRHDT and CDR2 FYEKMQ (reference sequence). V lost 2 bases and J 2 bases, leaving 15 bases between the germline ends. The CDR3 sequence: CASSLMGGYSNTEAFF. Written as DNA, the CDR3 is TGTGCCAGCAGCTTAATGGGGGGGTACAGTAACACTGAAGCTTTCTTT. The full variable domain, rest sourced from reference TRBV13 and TRBJ1-1, is AAGVIQSPRHLIKEKRETATLKCYPIPRHDTVYWYQQGPGQDPQFLISFYEKMQSDKGSIPDRFSAQQFSDYHSELNMSSLELGDSALYFCASSLMGGYSNTEAFFGQGTRLTVV.

The chain combines TRBV6-6 with TRBJ2-2; possibly TRBD2 for D (7 bases). Germline CDR1 MNHNY, CDR2 SVGAGI (reference sequence). The CDR3 contains 16 residues. With 5 bases removed from V and 2 bases from J, the gap between germline ends came to 15 bases. CDR3 in DNA: TGTGCCAGCAGTGGCTCGGGGGGCATCAACACCGGGGAGCTGTTTTTT. It encodes CASSGSGGINTGELFF.

This chain links TRBV20-1 with TRBJ1-4; no clear D gene. The V and J ends lost 1 base and 7 bases respectively, with 4 bases between them. Per the germline V gene, CDR1 is DFQATT and CDR2 is SNEGSKA (reference sequence). The length of the CDR3 is 11 residues. The CDR3 here is CSARVGEKLFF. CDR3 in DNA: TGCAGTGCTAGAGTCGGTGAAAAACTGTTTTTT.

The rearrangement links TRBV29-1 to TRBJ1-2, with D perhaps matching TRBD1 (5 bases). V shed 6 bases and J shed 4 bases, with 9 bases lying between them. Germline V gives CDR1 SQVTM, CDR2 ANQGSEA. The CDR3 loop spans 11 amino acids. CDR3 loop: CSVQDLYGYTF. The CDR3 DNA follows: TGCAGCGTACAGGACCTCTATGGCTACACCTTC.

The CDR3 DNA reads TGTGCCAGCAGTGAAGTAGGACAGGGGGGGGCTGAAGCTTTCTTT. Its translation is CASSEVGQGGAEAFF. This chain uses TRBV25-1 with TRBJ1-1; 10 bases are a match to TRBD1. The J segment lost 6 bases and the V segment lost 2 bases, leaving 6 bases of the junction unmatched. Germline lookup yields CDR1 MGHDK and CDR2 SYGVNS. This CDR3 has 15 residues.

The V gene is TRBV18, the J gene TRBJ2-7, with 11 bases identical to TRBD2. With V trimmed by 4 bases and J by 3 bases, 5 bases remained unmatched. This CDR3 contains 15 residues. Per the germline V gene, CDR1 is KGHSH and CDR2 is LQKENI. CDR3 in amino acids: CASSLTGTSGYEQYF. CDR3 bases: TGTGCCAGCTCACTTACCGGGACTAGCGGCTACGAGCAGTACTTC.

J is TRBJ2-5 and V is TRBV7-9; perhaps TRBD1 as D (5 bases). CDR1 SEHNR and CDR2 FQNEAQ come from the germline V gene (reference sequence). The CDR3 is made up of 15 amino acids. The germline V and J ends were trimmed by 5 bases and 5 bases, with 18 bases remaining between them. The CDR3 DNA reads as TGTGCCAGCAGCGGCCCCCTGACAGCGCATGAGACCCAGTACTTC. It encodes CASSGPLTAHETQYF. The whole variable domain, filled in from reference TRBV7-9 and TRBJ2-5, reads DTGVSQNPRHKITKRGQNVTFRCDPISEHNRLYWYRQTLGQGPEFLTYFQNEAQLEKSRLLSDRFSAERPKGSFSTLEIQRTEQGDSAMYLCASSGPLTAHETQYFGPGTRLLVL.

This chain uses TRBV28 with TRBJ1-5; TRBD1 might be the D (6 bases). Trimming took 5 bases from V and 0 from J, leaving 11 bases between them. This CDR3 region has 15 residues. The V gene's germline CDR1 is MDHEN and CDR2 SYDVKM. CDR3 sequence (DNA): TGTGCCAGCAGTGTTTGGGGACATAGCAATCAGCCCCAGCATTTT. Its translation: CASSVWGHSNQPQHF.

J is TRBJ2-1 and V is TRBV7-8, with TRBD2 identical over 8 bases. This CDR3 region has 16 residues. V was pared by 5 bases and J by 7 bases, with 13 bases of the junction left unmatched. Germline CDR1 is SGHVS and CDR2 is FQNEAQ. CDR3 loop: CASSEGWRGAMNEQFF. CDR3 sequence (DNA): TGTGCCAGCAGCGAAGGGTGGCGGGGGGCCATGAATGAGCAGTTCTTC.

V usage is TRBV16 and J usage is TRBJ1-1; D possibly corresponds to TRBD1 (5 bases). The CDR3 sequence is 17 residues long. Trimming took 1 base from V and 4 from J, leaving 19 bases between them. The germline V gene encodes CDR1 KGHSY and CDR2 FQNENV. Here the CDR3 DNA reads TGTGCCAGCAGCCAATTTGGCCCAGGGTACTTTACCACTGAAGCTTTCTTT. This codes for CASSQFGPGYFTTEAFF.

This rearrangement joins TRBV13 to TRBJ2-3, with 7 bases matching TRBD2. CDR3 size: 15 residues. Germline-derived CDR1 and CDR2 are PRHDT and FYEKMQ (reference sequence). Losses at the gene ends were 5 bases for V and 0 bases for J; bases not matched to a gene: 5. This CDR3 is CASSLGTTSTDTQYF. CDR3 nucleotides: TGTGCCAGCAGCCTCGGGACTACCAGCACAGATACGCAGTATTTT.

V gene TRBV13 combines with J gene TRBJ2-7, with a weak D call TRBD1 (5 bases). Germline assignment: CDR1 PRHDT and CDR2 FYEKMQ (reference sequence). Trimming pared 5 bases from V and 0 bases from J, leaving 14 bases between. This CDR3 spans 15 amino acids. The CDR3 spells CASSARVYPSYEQYF. CDR3 in DNA: TGTGCCAGCAGCGCCAGGGTTTACCCCTCCTACGAGCAGTACTTC. The complete variable domain, with remaining parts taken from reference TRBV13 and TRBJ2-7, reads AAGVIQSPRHLIKEKRETATLKCYPIPRHDTVYWYQQGPGQDPQFLISFYEKMQSDKGSIPDRFSAQQFSDYHSELNMSSLELGDSALYFCASSARVYPSYEQYFGPGTRLTVT.

The chain joins TRBV5-1 to TRBJ1-1, with D unclear. CDR3 length: 12 residues. Per germline, CDR1 SGHRS and CDR2 YFSETQ. V lost 4 bases to trimming and J lost 3 bases, with 7 bases between them. The CDR3 DNA sequence: TGCGCCAGCAGCCGTGGGCACACTGAAGCTTTCTTT. Protein: CASSRGHTEAFF.

The chain is built from TRBV2 and TRBJ1-2; a weak D match, TRBD1 (6 bases). V lost 7 bases and J 8 bases, leaving 26 bases between the germline ends. The CDR3 runs to 16 residues. Germline V lookup: CDR1 SNHLY, CDR2 FYNNEI. The CDR3 spells CASTPSPGGPLWGYTF. In nucleotides, the CDR3 is TGTGCCAGCACCCCATCCCCTGGGGGCCCCCTATGGGGCTACACCTTC.

This clone was recorded once. The chain combines TRBV27 with TRBJ2-3; tentatively, D is TRBD1 (6 bases). The CDR3 runs to 15 residues. Germline V gene sequence: CDR1 MNHEY, CDR2 SMNVEV (reference sequence). V was trimmed by 6 bases and J by 2 bases, leaving 15 bases between them. The CDR3 reads CASRLTGPDTDTQYF. The CDR3 region has the DNA TGTGCCAGCAGGCTAACAGGGCCTGACACAGATACGCAGTATTTT.

In this sample, this clone turned up a few times. This chain joins TRBV6-1 and TRBJ1-1, with D maybe TRBD1 (6 bases). Germline V gene sequence: CDR1 MNHNS, CDR2 SASEGT. The CDR3 loop spans 15 amino acids. The V end lost 1 base, the J end lost 4 bases, and 13 bases lay between the germline ends. CDR3 sequence reads: CASSEGTGWSTEAFF. As DNA, the CDR3 is TGTGCCAGCAGTGAAGGAACAGGGTGGAGCACTGAAGCTTTCTTT.

The chain carries TRBV21-1 and TRBJ1-2. TRBV21-1 is shown as a pseudogene. The CDR3 loop spans 17 amino acids. CDR3 loop: CASSKGNNTIINYGYTF. The DNA for the CDR3 is TGTGCCAGCAGCAAAGGTAACAACACTATAATTAACTATGGCTACACCTTC.

This sequence joins TRBV12-5 and TRBJ2-1; a possible D gene is TRBD2 (6 bases). CDR1 is LGHNT, CDR2 FRNRAP, per germline. This CDR3 has 16 residues. The V end lost 2 bases, the J end lost 7 bases, and 18 bases lay between the germline ends. The CDR3 DNA reads as TGTGCTAGTGGTTTGCCCACCGTGCGGGGCGCGAATGAGCAGTTCTTC. This gives the protein CASGLPTVRGANEQFF.

The rearrangement joins TRBV5-1 to TRBJ2-2; TRBD1 agrees at 7 bases. Germline CDR1 SGHRS, CDR2 YFSETQ. Losses at the gene ends were 0 bases for V and 7 bases for J; bases not matched to a gene: 6. This CDR3 comprises 15 residues. CDR3 in amino acids: CASSLVGQDHGELFF. DNA of the CDR3: TGCGCCAGCAGCTTGGTAGGACAGGATCACGGGGAGCTGTTTTTT.

V is TRBV5-6 and J is TRBJ2-7; possibly TRBD1 for D (6 bases). The germline gives CDR1 SGHDT, CDR2 YYEEEE. This CDR3 is 16 amino acids long. V was cut by 0 bases and J by 9 bases, with 22 bases left in between. CDR3 region: CASSLVGRGQLGAQYF. The CDR3 bases are TGTGCCAGCAGCTTGGTGGGCAGGGGCCAGCTTGGGGCGCAGTACTTC. The variable domain in full, with the rest retrieved from reference TRBV5-6 and TRBJ2-7, is DAGVTQSPTHLIKTRGQQVTLRCSPKSGHDTVSWYQQALGQGPQFIFQYYEEEERQRGNFPDRFSGHQFPNYSSELNVNALLLGDSALYLCASSLVGRGQLGAQYFGPGTRLTVT.

The chain recombines TRBV6-1 with TRBJ1-3; 10 bases map to TRBD1. The V segment lost 4 bases and the J segment 4 bases; nucleotides outside the gene matches: 7. CDR1 and CDR2 from the germline V gene are MNHNS and SASEGT. The CDR3 is 16 residues long. In nucleotides, the CDR3 is TGTGCCAGCAGTGCGACAGGGGGCTCTCTCGGAAACACCATATATTTT. This gives the protein CASSATGGSLGNTIYF.